Listed here are 5 T cell receptor beta chains from one sample, sequenced in a study of blood T cell repertoires in COVID-19. Repertoires were generated with immunoSEQ multiplex PCR, while TCRdb's copy carries only in-frame clones and drops some. The sample consists of approximately 240,000 clones, about 80% of them appearing once. Sequenced sample: peripheral blood. Source of these receptors: a woman over 75 with active or convalescent COVID-19.

V and J are TRBV5-1 and TRBJ2-1; 7 bases agree with TRBD1. Germline CDR1 is SGHRS and CDR2 is YFSETQ. The CDR3 contains 15 residues. V was pared by 8 bases and J by 2 bases, with 10 bases of the junction left unmatched. The CDR3 coding sequence is TGCGCCAGTACCGACGGGACAGCGACCTACAATGAGCAGTTCTTC. This gives the protein CASTDGTATYNEQFF.

The chain has TRBV6-5 and TRBJ1-2; TRBD1 aligns across 7 bases. V shed 5 bases, J shed 7 bases, and the junction held 4 bases outside the gene matches. The CDR3 totals 12 residues. Germline assignment: CDR1 MNHEY and CDR2 SVGAGI. This CDR3 is CASSRQGSGYTF. DNA of the CDR3: TGTGCCAGCAGTAGACAGGGATCTGGCTACACCTTC.

The chain uses TRBV28 and TRBJ1-2, with D possibly being TRBD1 (6 bases). This CDR3 spans 15 amino acids. V gave up 7 bases and J gave up 8 bases, with 23 bases separating them. CDR1 and CDR2 (germline): MDHEN, SYDVKM. The CDR3 bases are TGTGCCAGCACCGACGCCGGGACATCCATACGGGGCTACACCTTC. This translates into CASTDAGTSIRGYTF.

The rearrangement joins TRBV5-4 to TRBJ2-6; 9 bases map to TRBD1. CDR1 and CDR2 (germline): SGHNT, YYREEE (reference sequence). CDR3 length: 14 amino acids. The V and J ends lost 3 bases and 9 bases, in that order; junction bases with no gene match: 4. The CDR3 spells CASSSGQGGNVLTF. The CDR3 DNA reads TGTGCCAGCAGCTCGGGACAGGGTGGCAACGTCCTGACTTTC.

The chain recombines TRBV2 with TRBJ2-6; 8 bases align to TRBD1. V shed 2 bases, J shed 0 bases, and the junction held 3 bases outside the gene matches. The CDR3 sequence is 17 residues long. Per germline, CDR1 SNHLY and CDR2 FYNNEI. CDR3 in amino acids: CASSETGGVSGANVLTF. The CDR3 DNA is TGTGCCAGCAGTGAAACAGGGGGAGTCTCTGGGGCCAACGTCCTGACTTTC.